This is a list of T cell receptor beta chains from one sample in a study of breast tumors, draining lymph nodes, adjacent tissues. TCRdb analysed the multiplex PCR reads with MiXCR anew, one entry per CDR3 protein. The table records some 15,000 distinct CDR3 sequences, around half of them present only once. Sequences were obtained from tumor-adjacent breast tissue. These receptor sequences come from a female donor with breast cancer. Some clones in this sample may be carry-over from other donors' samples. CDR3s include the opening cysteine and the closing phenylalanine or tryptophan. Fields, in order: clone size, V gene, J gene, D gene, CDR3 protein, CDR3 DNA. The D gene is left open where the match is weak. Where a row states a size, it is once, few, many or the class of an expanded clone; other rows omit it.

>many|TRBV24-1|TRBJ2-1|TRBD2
CATSGGLAGAINEQFF
TGTGCCACCAGTGGAGGCCTAGCGGGAGCAATTAATGAGCAGTTCTTC
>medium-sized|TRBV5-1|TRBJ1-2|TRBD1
CASSPGQGGYGYTF
TGCGCCAGCAGCCCCGGACAGGGAGGCTATGGCTACACCTTC
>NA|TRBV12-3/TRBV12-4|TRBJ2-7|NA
CASSLEGREQYF
TGTGCCAGCAGTTTAGAGGGGCGCGAGCAGTACTTC
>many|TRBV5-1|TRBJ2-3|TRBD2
CASSLGLADYTDTQYF
TGCGCCAGCAGCCTTGGACTAGCGGACTACACAGATACGCAGTATTTT
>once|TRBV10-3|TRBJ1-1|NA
CAISESIAAGTEAFF
TGTGCCATCAGTGAGTCGATTGCGGCCGGCACTGAAGCTTTCTTT
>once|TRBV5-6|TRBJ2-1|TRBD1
CASSLGQGAIEQFF
TGTGCCAGCAGCTTGGGGCAGGGGGCGATTGAGCAGTTCTTC
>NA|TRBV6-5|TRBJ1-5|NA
CASSPGLRETQHF
TGTGCCAGCAGCCCAGGGTTACGGGAGACCCAGCATTTT
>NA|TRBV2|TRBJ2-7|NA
CASSYHVSYEQYF
TGTGCCAGCAGTTACCACGTTTCCTACGAGCAGTACTTC
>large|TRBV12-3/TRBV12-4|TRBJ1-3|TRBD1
CASRLTGGGNTIYF
TGTGCCAGCAGGCTAACAGGGGGAGGAAACACCATATATTTT
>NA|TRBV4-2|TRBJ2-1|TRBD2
CASGPGLAGLNEQFF
TGTGCCAGCGGCCCGGGACTAGCGGGACTGAATGAGCAGTTCTTC
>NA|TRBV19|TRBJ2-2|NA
CASSIEGGPNTGELFF
TGTGCCAGTAGTATAGAAGGCGGACCGAACACCGGGGAGCTGTTTTTT
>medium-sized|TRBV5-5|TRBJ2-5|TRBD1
CASTPGQSWYQETQYF
TGTGCCAGCACCCCGGGACAGTCCTGGTACCAAGAGACCCAGTACTTC
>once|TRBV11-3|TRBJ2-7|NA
CASSLGASEQYF
TGCGCCAGCAGCTTAGGCGCGAGCGAGCAGTACTTC
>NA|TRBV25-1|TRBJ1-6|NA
CASRGTTANSPLHF
TGTGCCAGCAGGGGGACAACTGCTAATTCACCCCTCCACTTT
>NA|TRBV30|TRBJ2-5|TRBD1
CAWSTDRGIETQYF
TGTGCCTGGAGTACGGACAGGGGAATAGAGACCCAGTACTTC
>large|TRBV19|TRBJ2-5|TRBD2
CASSEAGRGKTQYF
TGTGCCAGTAGTGAAGCGGGACGGGGGAAGACCCAGTACTTC
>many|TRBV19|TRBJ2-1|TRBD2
CASSIDLAGNEQFF
TGTGCCAGTAGTATAGATCTAGCGGGAAATGAGCAGTTCTTC
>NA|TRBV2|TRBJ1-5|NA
CASSEARGARQAQHF
TGTGCCAGCAGTGAAGCGCGGGGGGCAAGGCAAGCCCAGCATTTT
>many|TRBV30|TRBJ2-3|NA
CAWSAGVNTQYF
TGTGCCTGGAGTGCAGGGGTCAATACGCAGTATTTT
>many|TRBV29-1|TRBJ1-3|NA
CSVEDPLPGTGNTIYF
TGCAGCGTTGAAGATCCCCTACCAGGGACTGGAAACACCATATATTTT
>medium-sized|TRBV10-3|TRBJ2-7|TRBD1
CAIGDRLYEQYF
TGTGCCATCGGGGACAGACTCTACGAGCAGTACTTC
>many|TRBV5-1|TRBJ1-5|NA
CASRQGLGNQPQHF
TGCGCCAGCAGACAGGGTTTGGGCAATCAGCCCCAGCATTTT
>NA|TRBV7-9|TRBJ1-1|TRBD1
CASSPPGVGGVAEAFF
TGTGCCAGCAGCCCCCCGGGCGTAGGGGGCGTTGCTGAAGCCTTCTTT
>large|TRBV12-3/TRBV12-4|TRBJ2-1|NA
CASTENSYNEQFF
TGTGCCTCCACAGAGAACTCCTACAATGAGCAGTTCTTC
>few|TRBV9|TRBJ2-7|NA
CASSVEGGYGTYEQYF
TGTGCCAGCAGCGTTGAAGGGGGGTATGGAACCTACGAGCAGTACTTC
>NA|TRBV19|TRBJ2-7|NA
CASTGVPGYEQYF
TGTGCCTCGACGGGGGTTCCGGGTTACGAGCAGTACTTC
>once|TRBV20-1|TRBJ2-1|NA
CSAPWVGGQFF
TGCAGTGCCCCGTGGGTCGGTGGGCAGTTCTTC
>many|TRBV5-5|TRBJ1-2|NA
CASSLDVGLANYGYTF
TGTGCCAGCAGCTTGGATGTAGGCCTAGCTAACTATGGCTACACCTTC
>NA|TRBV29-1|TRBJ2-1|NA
CSGDTRGRVEQFF
TGCAGCGGGGACACTCGAGGGAGAGTTGAGCAGTTCTTC
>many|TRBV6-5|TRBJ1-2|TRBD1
CASSYRGQASNYGYTF
TGTGCCAGCAGTTACCGCGGACAGGCCTCTAACTATGGCTACACCTTC
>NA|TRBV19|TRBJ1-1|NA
CASSINPGTDTEAFF
TGTGCCAGTAGTATAAACCCAGGGACGGACACTGAAGCTTTCTTT
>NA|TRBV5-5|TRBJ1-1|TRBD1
CASSLVGQGDEAFF
TGTGCCAGCAGCTTGGTAGGGCAGGGGGATGAAGCTTTCTTT
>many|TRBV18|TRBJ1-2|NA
CASSRGTAAYDGYTF
TGTGCCAGCTCCAGGGGCACGGCGGCTTACGATGGCTACACCTTC
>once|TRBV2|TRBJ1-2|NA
CASSDLVSYGFSF
TGTGCCAGCAGTGATCTTGTATCCTATGGCTTCTCCTTC
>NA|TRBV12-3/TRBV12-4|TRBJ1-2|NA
CASGLGMVRDYTF
TGTGCTAGTGGTTTAGGAATGGTTCGCGACTACACCTTC
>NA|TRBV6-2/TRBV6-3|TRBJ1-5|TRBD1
CASSHTGAPLDPRHF
TGTGCCAGCAGCCACACAGGGGCCCCTTTGGATCCCCGGCATTTT
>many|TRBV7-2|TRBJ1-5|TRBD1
CASSLDRGYQPQHF
TGTGCCAGCAGCTTAGACAGGGGATATCAGCCCCAGCATTTT